This T cell receptor beta chain was sequenced in a study of blood T cell repertoires in COVID-19. This clone was found once. The data were produced by immunoSEQ multiplex PCR, yet TCRdb's version contains in-frame clones alone and is incomplete. The data contain approximately 82,000 clones, more than 75% of them singletons. Trimming left V 0 bases short and J 3 bases short, with 5 bases between. The CDR3 contains 13 residues. Germline CDR1 reads WNHNN; CDR2 reads SYGVQD (reference sequence). This TCR derives from a man over 45 with active or convalescent COVID-19. The gene calls are TRBV10-1 and TRBJ1-2; D is undetermined. The sample was peripheral blood. Here the CDR3 reads CASSESTYYGYTF. CDR3 nucleotide sequence: TGCGCCAGCAGTGAGTCGACATACTATGGCTACACCTTC.